Presented here are 26 T cell receptor beta chains from one specimen sequenced in a study of cytomegalovirus exposure and HLA in healthy donors. Vbeta (60) and Jbeta (13) primers were used in the PCR. TCRdb keeps only in-frame clones here, not all; method: immunoSEQ multiplex PCR. This repertoire includes over 150,000 clones. The sequenced material came from PBMCs. The receptors shown here come from a boy younger than 18 in good health and CMV-seronegative.

The J gene is TRBJ1-6, the V gene TRBV7-9, with D possibly being TRBD1 (6 bases). The CDR3 length is 17 residues. Trimming left V 1 base short and J 5 bases short, with 15 bases between. In germline, CDR1 is SEHNR, CDR2 FQNEAQ (reference sequence). DNA of the CDR3: TGTGCCAGCAGCTTAGACATAACAGGGCGACATAATTCACCCCTCCACTTT. Protein product: CASSLDITGRHNSPLHF.

The chain recombines TRBV5-3 with TRBJ1-5; D unclear. TRBV5-3 is filed as an ORF, its function uncertain. The CDR3 is 14 residues long. Trimming removed 0 bases from V and 0 bases from J, with 4 bases in between. The CDR3 loop reads CARSLGDSNQPQHF. The CDR3 nucleotides read TGTGCCAGAAGCTTGGGAGATAGCAATCAGCCCCAGCATTTT.

The chain uses TRBV11-2 and TRBJ2-5, with D maybe TRBD1 (5 bases). This CDR3 region has 15 residues. Trimming removed 2 bases from V and 2 bases from J, with 12 bases in between. Looked up from germline, CDR1 is SGHAT and CDR2 is FQNNGV. CDR3 residues: CASSLRSGMQETQYF. The DNA of the CDR3 is TGTGCCAGCAGCTTAAGGTCAGGGATGCAAGAGACCCAGTACTTC.

CDR3 DNA: TGCGCCAGCAGCTTGAGCTCGGGGGGCAATCAGCCCCAGCATTTT. Amino acid sequence: CASSLSSGGNQPQHF. The chain joins TRBV5-1 to TRBJ1-5; TRBD1 is a possible D gene (5 bases). The germline V and J ends were trimmed by 1 base and 2 bases, with 10 bases remaining between them. CDR1 SGHRS and CDR2 YFSETQ come from the germline V gene. The CDR3 covers 15 residues.

CDR3 protein: CASSRSGGAAFTDTQYF. CDR3 sequence (DNA): TGTGCCAGCAGTAGAAGCGGGGGGGCCGCTTTCACAGATACGCAGTATTTT. This sequence joins TRBV7-3 and TRBJ2-3; 10 bases are a match to TRBD2. CDR3 length: 17 amino acids. Germline CDR1 SGHTA, CDR2 FQGTGA. J was trimmed by 2 bases and V by 6 bases; bases with no gene match: 11.

The chain joins TRBV6-5 to TRBJ2-7, with TRBD1 as a possible D gene (6 bases). Germline CDR1 reads MNHEY; CDR2 reads SVGAGI. This CDR3 spans 16 amino acids. The germline V and J ends were trimmed by 2 bases and 2 bases, with 16 bases remaining between them. The CDR3 here is CASSYVSGAGAYEQYF. CDR3 DNA: TGTGCCAGCAGTTACGTTTCCGGGGCAGGGGCCTACGAGCAGTACTTC.

The CDR3 sequence: CASSPGWRGLATGEQFF. CDR3 nucleotides: TGTGCCAGCAGCCCCGGCTGGCGTGGACTAGCGACCGGTGAGCAGTTCTTC. V is TRBV4-2 and J is TRBJ2-1, with 9 bases lining up with TRBD2. The CDR3 covers 17 residues. The V gene's germline CDR1 is LGHNA and CDR2 YNFKEQ. V lost 4 bases, J lost 9 bases, and 16 bases stayed unmatched.

The chain couples TRBV6-9 to TRBJ2-3, with 11 nucleotides matching TRBD2. Germline loops: CDR1 MNHGY, CDR2 SVAAGI. V shed 4 bases and J 4 bases; nucleotides not matched to a gene: 13. This CDR3 has 18 amino acids. The CDR3 region has the DNA TGTGCCAGCAGTTTGGTTGCTAGCGGGGGGTCCGGGGCAGATACGCAGTATTTT. This codes for CASSLVASGGSGADTQYF.

This chain uses TRBV15 with TRBJ1-5; D gene ambiguous. CDR1 and CDR2 from the germline V gene are LNHNV and YYDKDF (reference sequence). The CDR3 has 15 residues. The ends were cut back, 2 bases at V and 1 base at J, with 9 bases in the middle. The CDR3 nucleotides read TGTGCCACCAGCAGACCTCCCCCGAGCAATCAGCCCCAGCATTTT. It encodes CATSRPPPSNQPQHF.

CDR3 in amino acids: CASSQGVSGGDTEAFF. The CDR3, as DNA: TGCGCCAGCAGCCAAGGCGTGTCGGGGGGGGACACTGAAGCTTTCTTT. The chain employs TRBV4-1 and TRBJ1-1, with D possibly TRBD1 on 5 matching bases. Germline-derived CDR1 and CDR2 are MGHRA and YSYEKL. The CDR3 contains 16 residues. V was trimmed by 1 base and J by 3 bases, leaving 15 bases between them.

This chain connects TRBV9 to TRBJ1-1, with 8 bases matching TRBD1. V trimming: 3 bases; J trimming: 1 base; junction bases outside the gene matches: 5. Germline CDR1 SGDLS, CDR2 YYNGEE. The CDR3 spans 15 residues. CDR3 residues: CASSAWTGRNTEAFF. The CDR3 DNA reads as TGTGCCAGCAGCGCGTGGACAGGGAGGAACACTGAAGCTTTCTTT. The full variable domain, completed using reference TRBV9 and TRBJ1-1, is DSGVTQTPKHLITATGQRVTLRCSPRSGDLSVYWYQQSLDQGLQFLIQYYNGEERAKGNILERFSAQQFPDLHSELNLSSLELGDSALYFCASSAWTGRNTEAFFGQGTRLTVV.

The chain is built from TRBV19 and TRBJ1-1; D gene unclear. Germline V gives CDR1 LNHDA, CDR2 SQIVND (reference sequence). The CDR3 totals 12 residues. The V end was cut by 5 bases, the J end by 1 base, with 5 bases between. CDR3 region: CASSEGNTEAFF. In nucleotides, the CDR3 is TGTGCCAGTAGTGAGGGGAACACTGAAGCTTTCTTT. The whole variable domain, remainder taken from reference TRBV19 and TRBJ1-1, is DGGITQSPKYLFRKEGQNVTLSCEQNLNHDAMYWYRQDPGQGLRLIYYSQIVNDFQKGDIAEGYSVSREKKESFPLTVTSAQKNPTAFYLCASSEGNTEAFFGQGTRLTVV.

This rearrangement joins TRBV7-9 to TRBJ1-6; 9 bases fit TRBD1. Germline lookup yields CDR1 SEHNR and CDR2 FQNEAQ (reference sequence). The CDR3 has 17 residues. V shed 8 bases and J 12 bases; nucleotides not matched to a gene: 20. CDR3 bases: TGTGCCAGCGCCCTTAGGCCCCCGGGACAGGGATCGGAACCCCTCCACTTT. Residues: CASALRPPGQGSEPLHF.

V is TRBV11-2 and J is TRBJ2-6, with a tentative D call TRBD1 (5 bases). The length of the CDR3 is 17 residues. Per the germline V gene, CDR1 is SGHAT and CDR2 is FQNNGV. V lost 3 bases to trimming and J lost 2 bases, with 14 bases between them. CDR3 sequence: CASSFVSGFAGANVLTF. CDR3 bases: TGTGCCAGCAGCTTCGTCTCAGGGTTTGCTGGGGCCAACGTCCTGACTTTC.

J is TRBJ1-4 and V is TRBV6-5, with 8 bases that match TRBD1. Germline V gives CDR1 MNHEY, CDR2 SVGAGI. Trimming took 5 bases from V and 2 from J; bases not matched to a gene: 1. CDR3 size: 14 residues. CDR3 in amino acids: CASSHRGTNEKLFF. CDR3 nucleotides: TGTGCCAGCAGTCACAGGGGGACTAATGAAAAACTGTTTTTT.

V gene TRBV4-1 combines with J gene TRBJ2-3; 8 bases match TRBD1. Germline V CDR1 and CDR2: MGHRA, YSYEKL. Germline trimming cut 4 bases from V and 4 bases from J; bases unmatched to any gene: 10. CDR3 length: 16 residues. The CDR3 region has the DNA TGCGCCAGCAGCCTAGTAGCAGGGGGCGCAGCAGATACGCAGTATTTT. Amino acids: CASSLVAGGAADTQYF.

The rearrangement links TRBV6-5 to TRBJ1-2; maybe TRBD1 (5 bases). The germline V gene has CDR1 MNHEY and CDR2 SVGAGI. CDR3 length: 13 residues. With 7 bases removed from V and 8 bases from J, the gap between germline ends came to 17 bases. DNA of the CDR3: TGTGCCAGCACCACGGCTTTGGGGGGAGGCTACACCTTC. It is translated as CASTTALGGGYTF.

The J gene is TRBJ1-4, the V gene TRBV5-4; 8 bases align to TRBD1. The V segment lost 4 bases and the J segment 8 bases; nucleotides outside the gene matches: 19. The CDR3 has 18 amino acids. The germline V gene has CDR1 SGHNT and CDR2 YYREEE (reference sequence). The CDR3, as DNA: TGTGCCAGCAGCCCCGGCGGACAGGGAGGTGATGGGGGAGAAAAACTGTTTTTT. Its protein is CASSPGGQGGDGGEKLFF.

The chain carries TRBV28 and TRBJ2-1, with 9 bases fitting TRBD1. Germline CDR1 and CDR2: MDHEN and SYDVKM. V shed 4 bases and J 5 bases; nucleotides not matched to a gene: 6. CDR3 length: 15 amino acids. CDR3 sequence (DNA): TGTGCCAGCAGTTGGGGGACAGGGATAAACAATGAGCAGTTCTTC. As protein: CASSWGTGINNEQFF. Using reference TRBV28 and TRBJ2-1 for the parts outside the CDR3, the full variable domain is DVKVTQSSRYLVKRTGEKVFLECVQDMDHENMFWYRQDPGLGLRLIYFSYDVKMKEKGDIPEGYSVSREKKERFSLILESASTNQTSMYLCASSWGTGINNEQFFGPGTRLTVL.

This chain connects TRBV29-1 to TRBJ2-7; D is possibly TRBD1 (7 bases). Germline values: CDR1 SQVTM, CDR2 ANQGSEA. The CDR3 runs to 15 residues. Trimming took off 4 bases at V and 0 bases at J, with 16 bases between the two ends. The CDR3 loop reads CSVVGVQGGSYEQYF. In DNA, the CDR3 is TGCAGCGTTGTCGGAGTCCAGGGGGGCTCCTACGAGCAGTACTTC.

The rearrangement uses TRBV4-1 and TRBJ2-7, with 9 bases matching TRBD1. Germline values: CDR1 MGHRA, CDR2 YSYEKL. V shed 3 bases, J shed 1 base, and the junction held 7 bases outside the gene matches. CDR3 length: 16 residues. CDR3 sequence: CASSHPGQGLSYEQYF. The CDR3 nucleotides read TGCGCCAGCAGCCACCCGGGACAGGGCCTTTCCTACGAGCAGTACTTC.

The chain links TRBV5-1 to TRBJ1-2; 9 nucleotides align to TRBD1. J was trimmed by 2 bases and V by 3 bases; bases with no gene match: 2. Germline V CDR1 and CDR2: SGHRS, YFSETQ. The CDR3 covers 14 residues. CDR3 sequence reads: CASSSGTGNYGYTF. The CDR3, as DNA: TGCGCCAGCAGCTCGGGGACAGGGAACTATGGCTACACCTTC.

The rearrangement joins TRBV6-5 to TRBJ1-5; D perhaps matches TRBD1 (6 bases). The V and J ends lost 2 bases and 1 base respectively, with 12 bases between them. Germline V gene sequence: CDR1 MNHEY, CDR2 SVGAGI. The CDR3 has 16 residues. The CDR3, as DNA: TGTGCCAGCAGTTACCTTAAACAGGGAAGCAATCAGCCCCAGCATTTT. It yields the protein CASSYLKQGSNQPQHF.

This rearrangement joins TRBV4-1 to TRBJ2-2; TRBD1 matches at 7 bases. The CDR3 contains 15 residues. The germline V gene has CDR1 MGHRA and CDR2 YSYEKL. V lost 5 bases, J lost 2 bases, and 5 bases stayed unmatched. This CDR3 is CASSLGTANTGELFF. The DNA of the CDR3 is TGCGCCAGCAGCTTAGGGACAGCTAACACCGGGGAGCTGTTTTTT.

The chain combines TRBV28 with TRBJ2-2, with a tentative D call TRBD2 (7 bases). CDR3 length: 13 residues. Germline CDR1 MDHEN, CDR2 SYDVKM. Between the trimmed V and J ends, which lost 11 bases and 4 bases, there was a span of 14 bases. The CDR3 protein is CAGRGGGTGELFF. The CDR3 DNA reads TGTGCCGGACGAGGGGGGGGCACCGGGGAGCTGTTTTTT.

The chain couples TRBV9 to TRBJ1-1, with 12 bases lining up with TRBD1. Unmatched junction bases numbered 14, after V lost 3 bases and J lost 5 bases. The CDR3 is 18 amino acids. Per the germline V gene, CDR1 is SGDLS and CDR2 is YYNGEE. The CDR3 nucleotides are TGTGCCAGCAGCGCGTTATACCGGGACAGGGGGCAGACGACTGAAGCTTTCTTT. This codes for CASSALYRDRGQTTEAFF.